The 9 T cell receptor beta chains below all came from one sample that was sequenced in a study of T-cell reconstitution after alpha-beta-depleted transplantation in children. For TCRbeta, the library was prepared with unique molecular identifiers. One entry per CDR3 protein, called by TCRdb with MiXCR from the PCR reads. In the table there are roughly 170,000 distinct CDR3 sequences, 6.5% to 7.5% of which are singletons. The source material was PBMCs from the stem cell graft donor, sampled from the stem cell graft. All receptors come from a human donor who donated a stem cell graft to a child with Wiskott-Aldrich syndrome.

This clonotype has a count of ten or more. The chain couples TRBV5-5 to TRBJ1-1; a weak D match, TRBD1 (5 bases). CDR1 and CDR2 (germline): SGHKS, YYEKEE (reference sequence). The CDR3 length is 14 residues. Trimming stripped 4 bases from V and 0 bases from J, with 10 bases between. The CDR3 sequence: CASSPRGMNTEAFF. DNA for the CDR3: TGTGCCAGCAGCCCCCGGGGGATGAACACTGAAGCTTTCTTT.

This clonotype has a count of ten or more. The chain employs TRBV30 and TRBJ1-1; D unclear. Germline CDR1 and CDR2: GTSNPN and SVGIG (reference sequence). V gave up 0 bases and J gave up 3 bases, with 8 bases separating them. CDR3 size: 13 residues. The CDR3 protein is CAWSVVEYTEAFF. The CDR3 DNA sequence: TGTGCCTGGAGTGTAGTGGAATACACTGAAGCTTTCTTT.

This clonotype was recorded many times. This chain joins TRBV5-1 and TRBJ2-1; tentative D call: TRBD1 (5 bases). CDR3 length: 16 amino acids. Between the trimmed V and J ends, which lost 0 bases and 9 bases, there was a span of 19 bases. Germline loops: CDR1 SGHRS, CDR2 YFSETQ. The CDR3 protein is CASSLVGDRRFGEQFF. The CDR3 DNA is TGCGCCAGCAGCTTGGTAGGCGACAGAAGGTTTGGTGAGCAGTTCTTC.

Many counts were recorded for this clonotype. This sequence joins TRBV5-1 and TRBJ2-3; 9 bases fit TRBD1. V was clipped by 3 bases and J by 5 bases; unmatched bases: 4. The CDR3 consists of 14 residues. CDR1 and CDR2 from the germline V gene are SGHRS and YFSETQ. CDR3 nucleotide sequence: TGCGCCAGCAGCTCAGGGACAGGGCAAGATACGCAGTATTTT. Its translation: CASSSGTGQDTQYF. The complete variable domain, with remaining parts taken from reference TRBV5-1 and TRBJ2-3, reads KAGVTQTPRYLIKTRGQQVTLSCSPISGHRSVSWYQQTPGQGLQFLFEYFSETQRNKGNFPGRFSGRQFSNSRSEMNVSTLELGDSALYLCASSSGTGQDTQYFGPGTRLTVL.

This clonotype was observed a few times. The chain's CDR3 is CAGGGKTQYF. The DNA for the CDR3 is TGTGCCGGAGGAGGAAAGACCCAGTACTTC. The rearrangement joins TRBV30 to TRBJ2-5, with a tentative D call TRBD2 (5 bases). Germline V gene sequence: CDR1 GTSNPN, CDR2 SVGIG (reference sequence). The CDR3 consists of 10 residues. V was pared by 8 bases and J by 6 bases, with 10 bases between.

This CDR3 reads CASSNHRVGVYDGYTF. The CDR3 nucleotides read TGTGCCAGCAGTAACCACAGGGTAGGGGTGTACGATGGCTACACCTTC. The V call is TRBV2, the J call TRBJ1-2, with D perhaps TRBD1 (6 bases). Trimming stripped 5 bases from V and 6 bases from J, with 22 bases between. Germline-derived CDR1 and CDR2 are SNHLY and FYNNEI. The CDR3 has 16 residues.

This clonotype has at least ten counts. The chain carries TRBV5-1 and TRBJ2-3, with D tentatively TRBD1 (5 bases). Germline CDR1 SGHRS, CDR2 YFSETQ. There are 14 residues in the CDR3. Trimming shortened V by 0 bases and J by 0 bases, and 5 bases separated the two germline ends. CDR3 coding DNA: TGCGCCAGCAGCTTGGACAGGAGCACAGATACGCAGTATTTT. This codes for CASSLDRSTDTQYF.

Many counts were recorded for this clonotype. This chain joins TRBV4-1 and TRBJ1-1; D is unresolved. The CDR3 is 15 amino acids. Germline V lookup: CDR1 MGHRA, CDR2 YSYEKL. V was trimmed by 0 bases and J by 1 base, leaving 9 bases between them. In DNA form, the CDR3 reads TGCGCCAGCAGCCAAGATCTCGTACCGAACACTGAAGCTTTCTTT. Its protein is CASSQDLVPNTEAFF.

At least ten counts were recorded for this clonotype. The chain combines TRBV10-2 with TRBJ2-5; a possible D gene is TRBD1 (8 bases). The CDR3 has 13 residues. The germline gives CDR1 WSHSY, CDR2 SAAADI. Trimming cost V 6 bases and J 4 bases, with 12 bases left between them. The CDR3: CASRNRGGETQYF. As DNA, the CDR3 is TGCGCCAGCAGAAACAGGGGGGGAGAGACCCAGTACTTC.